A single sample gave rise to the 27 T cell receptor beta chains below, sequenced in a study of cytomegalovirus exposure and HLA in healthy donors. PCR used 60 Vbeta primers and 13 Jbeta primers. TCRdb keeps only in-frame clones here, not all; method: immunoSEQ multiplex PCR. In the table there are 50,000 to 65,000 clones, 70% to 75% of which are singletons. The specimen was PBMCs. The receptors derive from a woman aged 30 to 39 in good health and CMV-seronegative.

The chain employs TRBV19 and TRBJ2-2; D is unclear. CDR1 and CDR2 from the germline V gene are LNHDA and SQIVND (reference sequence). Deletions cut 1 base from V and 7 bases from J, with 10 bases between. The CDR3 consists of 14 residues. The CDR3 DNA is TGTGCCAGTAGTATAGGATCCGAGGTCGGGGAGCTGTTTTTT. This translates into CASSIGSEVGELFF.

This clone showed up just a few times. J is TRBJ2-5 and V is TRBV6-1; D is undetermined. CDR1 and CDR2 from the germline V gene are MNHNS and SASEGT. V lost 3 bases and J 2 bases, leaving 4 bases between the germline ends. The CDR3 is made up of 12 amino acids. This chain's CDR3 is CASSEQQETQYF. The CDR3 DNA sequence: TGTGCCAGCAGTGAGCAGCAAGAGACCCAGTACTTC.

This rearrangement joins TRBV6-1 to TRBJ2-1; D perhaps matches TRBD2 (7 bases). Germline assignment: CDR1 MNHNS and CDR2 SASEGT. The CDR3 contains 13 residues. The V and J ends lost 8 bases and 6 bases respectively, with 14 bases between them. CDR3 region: CASGWRGGNEQFF. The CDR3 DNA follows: TGTGCCAGCGGGTGGAGGGGGGGCAATGAGCAGTTCTTC.

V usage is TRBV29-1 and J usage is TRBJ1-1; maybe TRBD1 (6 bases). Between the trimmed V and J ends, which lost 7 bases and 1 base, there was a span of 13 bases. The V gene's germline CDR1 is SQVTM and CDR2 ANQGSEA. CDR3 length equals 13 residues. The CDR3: CSGRRDTNTEAFF. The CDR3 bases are TGCAGCGGGCGCCGGGACACGAACACTGAAGCTTTCTTT.

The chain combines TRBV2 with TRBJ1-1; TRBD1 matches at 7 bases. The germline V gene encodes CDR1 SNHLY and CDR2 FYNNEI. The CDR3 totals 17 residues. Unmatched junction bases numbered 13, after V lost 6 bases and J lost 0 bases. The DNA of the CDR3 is TGTGCCAGCAGCCTAGAAATGGGACAGCCCTTGAACACTGAAGCTTTCTTT. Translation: CASSLEMGQPLNTEAFF.

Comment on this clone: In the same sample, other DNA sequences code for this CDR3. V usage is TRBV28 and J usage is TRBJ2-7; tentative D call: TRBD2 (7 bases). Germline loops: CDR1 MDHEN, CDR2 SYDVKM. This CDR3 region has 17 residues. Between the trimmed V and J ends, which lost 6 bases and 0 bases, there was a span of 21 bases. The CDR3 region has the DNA TGTGCCAGCAGCACCCTGGGGGGGCGATTGAGCTCCTACGAGCAGTACTTC. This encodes CASSTLGGRLSSYEQYF.

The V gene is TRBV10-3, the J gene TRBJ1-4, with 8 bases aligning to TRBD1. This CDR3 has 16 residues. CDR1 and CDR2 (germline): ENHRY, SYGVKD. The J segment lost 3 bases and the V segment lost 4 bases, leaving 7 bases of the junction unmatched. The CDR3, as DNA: TGTGCCATCAGTGCAGACAGGGGCCTTCCTAATGAAAAACTGTTTTTT. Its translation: CAISADRGLPNEKLFF.

In DNA form, the CDR3 reads TGTGCCAGCAGTGGACTAGCGGGTGAAGATGAGCAGTTCTTC. It yields the protein CASSGLAGEDEQFF. V is TRBV27 and J is TRBJ2-1; 11 bases line up with TRBD2. Germline V CDR1 and CDR2: MNHEY, SMNVEV (reference sequence). CDR3 size: 14 residues. Trimming at V came to 5 bases and at J to 8 bases, leaving 5 bases not matched to a gene.

The CDR3 protein is CASSSRGLTEAFF. In DNA form, the CDR3 reads TGTGCCAGCAGCTCGAGGGGGCTCACTGAAGCTTTCTTT. The chain couples TRBV7-9 to TRBJ1-1, with 7 bases that match TRBD1. The CDR3 length is 13 residues. The junction had 3 bases not matched to a gene; V was cut back by 4 bases and J by 4 bases. Germline V lookup: CDR1 SEHNR, CDR2 FQNEAQ (reference sequence).

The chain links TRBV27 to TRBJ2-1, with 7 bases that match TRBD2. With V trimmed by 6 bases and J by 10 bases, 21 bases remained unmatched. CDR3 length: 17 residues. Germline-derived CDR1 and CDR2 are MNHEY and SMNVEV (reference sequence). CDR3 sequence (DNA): TGTGCCAGCAGCCTCTTGACCATAGCGGGCCCAGAGGGGGAGCAGTTCTTC. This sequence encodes CASSLLTIAGPEGEQFF.

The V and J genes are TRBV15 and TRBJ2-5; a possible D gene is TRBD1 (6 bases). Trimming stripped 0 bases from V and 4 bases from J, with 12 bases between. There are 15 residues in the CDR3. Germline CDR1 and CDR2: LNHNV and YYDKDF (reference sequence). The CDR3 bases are TGTGCCACCAGCAGAGATAGGGAAGGGGGAGAGACCCAGTACTTC. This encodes CATSRDREGGETQYF.

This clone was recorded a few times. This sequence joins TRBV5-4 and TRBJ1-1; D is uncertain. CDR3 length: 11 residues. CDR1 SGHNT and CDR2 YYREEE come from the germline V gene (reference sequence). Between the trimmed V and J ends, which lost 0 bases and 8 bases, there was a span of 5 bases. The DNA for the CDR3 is TGTGCCAGCAGCTTGGGGGCGGAAGCTTTCTTT. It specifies CASSLGAEAFF.

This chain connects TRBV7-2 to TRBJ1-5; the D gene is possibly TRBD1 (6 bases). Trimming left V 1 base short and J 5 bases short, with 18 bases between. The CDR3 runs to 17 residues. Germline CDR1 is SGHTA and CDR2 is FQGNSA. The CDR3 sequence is CASSLGGRERGDQPQHF. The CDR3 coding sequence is TGTGCCAGCAGCTTAGGGGGGCGGGAGAGGGGCGATCAGCCCCAGCATTTT.

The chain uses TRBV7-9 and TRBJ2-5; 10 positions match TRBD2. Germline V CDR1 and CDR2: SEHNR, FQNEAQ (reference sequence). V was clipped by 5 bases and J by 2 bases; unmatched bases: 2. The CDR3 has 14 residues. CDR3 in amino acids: CASSQAGGQETQYF. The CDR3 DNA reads TGTGCCAGCAGCCAAGCGGGAGGGCAAGAGACCCAGTACTTC.

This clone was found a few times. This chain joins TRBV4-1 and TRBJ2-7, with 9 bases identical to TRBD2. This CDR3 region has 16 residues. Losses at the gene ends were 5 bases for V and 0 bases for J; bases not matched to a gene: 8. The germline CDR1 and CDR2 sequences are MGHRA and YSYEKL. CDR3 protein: CASSRLADRSSYEQYF. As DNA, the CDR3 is TGCGCCAGCAGCAGACTAGCGGACCGAAGCTCCTACGAGCAGTACTTC.

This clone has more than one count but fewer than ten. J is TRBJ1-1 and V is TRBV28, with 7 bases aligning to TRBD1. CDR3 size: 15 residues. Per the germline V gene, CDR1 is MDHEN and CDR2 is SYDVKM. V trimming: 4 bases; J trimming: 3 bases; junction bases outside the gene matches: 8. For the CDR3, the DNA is TGTGCCAGCAGTTATACCGGGACAGCTGACACTGAAGCTTTCTTT. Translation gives CASSYTGTADTEAFF. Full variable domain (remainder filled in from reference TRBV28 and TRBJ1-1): DVKVTQSSRYLVKRTGEKVFLECVQDMDHENMFWYRQDPGLGLRLIYFSYDVKMKEKGDIPEGYSVSREKKERFSLILESASTNQTSMYLCASSYTGTADTEAFFGQGTRLTVV.

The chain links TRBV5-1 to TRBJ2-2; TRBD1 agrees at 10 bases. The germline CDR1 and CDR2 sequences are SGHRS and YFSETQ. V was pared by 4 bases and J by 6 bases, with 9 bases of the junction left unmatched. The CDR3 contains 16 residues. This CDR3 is CASSLTGTGVAGELFF. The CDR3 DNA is TGCGCCAGCAGCCTCACCGGGACAGGGGTGGCCGGGGAGCTGTTTTTT.

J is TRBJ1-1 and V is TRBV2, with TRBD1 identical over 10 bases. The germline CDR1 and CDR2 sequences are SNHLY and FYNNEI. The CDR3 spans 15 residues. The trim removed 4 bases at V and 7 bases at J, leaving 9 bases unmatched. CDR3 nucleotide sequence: TGTGCCAGCAGTGGACAGGGGGCGAAGATAGGTGAAGCTTTCTTT. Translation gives CASSGQGAKIGEAFF. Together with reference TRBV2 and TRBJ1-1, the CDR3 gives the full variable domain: EPEVTQTPSHQVTQMGQEVILRCVPISNHLYFYWYRQILGQKVEFLVSFYNNEISEKSEIFDDQFSVERPDGSNFTLKIRSTKLEDSAMYFCASSGQGAKIGEAFFGQGTRLTVV.

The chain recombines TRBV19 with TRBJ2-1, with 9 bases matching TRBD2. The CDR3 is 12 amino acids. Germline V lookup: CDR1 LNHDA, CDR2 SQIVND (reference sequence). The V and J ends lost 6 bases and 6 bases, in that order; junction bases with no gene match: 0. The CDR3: CASRREGNEQFF. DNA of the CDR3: TGTGCCAGTAGGCGGGAGGGCAATGAGCAGTTCTTC. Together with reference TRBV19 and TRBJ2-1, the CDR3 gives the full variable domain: DGGITQSPKYLFRKEGQNVTLSCEQNLNHDAMYWYRQDPGQGLRLIYYSQIVNDFQKGDIAEGYSVSREKKESFPLTVTSAQKNPTAFYLCASRREGNEQFFGPGTRLTVL.

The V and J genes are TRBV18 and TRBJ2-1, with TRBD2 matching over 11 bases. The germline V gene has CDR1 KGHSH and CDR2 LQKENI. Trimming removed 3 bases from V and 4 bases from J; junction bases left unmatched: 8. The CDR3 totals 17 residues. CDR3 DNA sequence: TGTGCCAGCTCACCTCTGATGACTAGCGGGAATTACAATGAGCAGTTCTTC. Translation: CASSPLMTSGNYNEQFF.

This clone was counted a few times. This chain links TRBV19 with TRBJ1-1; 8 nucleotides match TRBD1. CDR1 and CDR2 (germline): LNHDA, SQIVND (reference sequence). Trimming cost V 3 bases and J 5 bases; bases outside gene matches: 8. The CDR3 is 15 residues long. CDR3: CASSMPGRGRTEAFF. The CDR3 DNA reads TGTGCCAGTAGTATGCCGGGCAGGGGGCGAACTGAAGCTTTCTTT.

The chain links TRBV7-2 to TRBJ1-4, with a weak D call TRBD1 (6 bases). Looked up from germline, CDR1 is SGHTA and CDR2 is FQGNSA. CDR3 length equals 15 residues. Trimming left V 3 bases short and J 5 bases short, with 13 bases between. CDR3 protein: CASSFNGGSNEKLFF. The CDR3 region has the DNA TGTGCCAGCAGCTTTAATGGGGGCTCGAATGAAAAACTGTTTTTT.

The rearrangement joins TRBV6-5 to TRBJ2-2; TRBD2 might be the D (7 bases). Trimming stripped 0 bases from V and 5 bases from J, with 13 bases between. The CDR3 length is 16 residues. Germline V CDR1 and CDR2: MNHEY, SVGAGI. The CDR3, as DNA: TGTGCCAGCAGTTACTCTCGGGGGGCTATAACCGGGGAGCTGTTTTTT. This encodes CASSYSRGAITGELFF.

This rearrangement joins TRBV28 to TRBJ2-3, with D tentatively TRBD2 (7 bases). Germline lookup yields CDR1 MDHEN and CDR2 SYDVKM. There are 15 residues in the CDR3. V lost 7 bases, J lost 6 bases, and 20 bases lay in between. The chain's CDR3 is CASNAGASRMDTQYF. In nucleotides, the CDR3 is TGTGCCAGCAACGCGGGGGCTTCGCGCATGGATACGCAGTATTTT.

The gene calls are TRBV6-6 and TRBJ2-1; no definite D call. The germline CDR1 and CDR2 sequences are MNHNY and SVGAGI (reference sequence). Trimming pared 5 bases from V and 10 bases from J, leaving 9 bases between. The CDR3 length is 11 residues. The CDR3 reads CASSIRGEQFF. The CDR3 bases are TGTGCCAGCAGTATCCGTGGCGAGCAGTTCTTC.

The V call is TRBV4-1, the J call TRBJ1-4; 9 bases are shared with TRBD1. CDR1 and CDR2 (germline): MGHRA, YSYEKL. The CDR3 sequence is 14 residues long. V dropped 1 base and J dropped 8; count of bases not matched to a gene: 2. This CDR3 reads CASSQGTGEEKLFF. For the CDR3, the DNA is TGCGCCAGCAGCCAAGGGACAGGGGAGGAAAAACTGTTTTTT.

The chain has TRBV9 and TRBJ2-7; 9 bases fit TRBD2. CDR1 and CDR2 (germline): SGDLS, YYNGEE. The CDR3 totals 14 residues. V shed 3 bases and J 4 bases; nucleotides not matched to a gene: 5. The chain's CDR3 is CASSATLAGYEQYF. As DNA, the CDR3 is TGTGCCAGCAGCGCGACGCTAGCGGGATACGAGCAGTACTTC.